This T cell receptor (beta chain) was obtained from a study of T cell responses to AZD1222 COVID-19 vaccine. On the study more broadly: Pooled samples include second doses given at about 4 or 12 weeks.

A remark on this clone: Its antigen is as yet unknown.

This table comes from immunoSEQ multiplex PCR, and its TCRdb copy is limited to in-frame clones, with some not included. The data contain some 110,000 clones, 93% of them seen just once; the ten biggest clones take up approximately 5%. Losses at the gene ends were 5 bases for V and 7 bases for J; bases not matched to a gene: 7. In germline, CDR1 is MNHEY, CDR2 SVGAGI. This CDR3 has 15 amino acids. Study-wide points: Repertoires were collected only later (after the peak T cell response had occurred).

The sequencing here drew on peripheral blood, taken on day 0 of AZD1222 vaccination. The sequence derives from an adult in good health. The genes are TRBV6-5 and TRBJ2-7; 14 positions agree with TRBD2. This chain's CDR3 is CASSPGLAGVGEQYF. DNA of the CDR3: TGTGCCAGCAGTCCGGGACTAGCGGGAGTGGGGGAGCAGTACTTC.